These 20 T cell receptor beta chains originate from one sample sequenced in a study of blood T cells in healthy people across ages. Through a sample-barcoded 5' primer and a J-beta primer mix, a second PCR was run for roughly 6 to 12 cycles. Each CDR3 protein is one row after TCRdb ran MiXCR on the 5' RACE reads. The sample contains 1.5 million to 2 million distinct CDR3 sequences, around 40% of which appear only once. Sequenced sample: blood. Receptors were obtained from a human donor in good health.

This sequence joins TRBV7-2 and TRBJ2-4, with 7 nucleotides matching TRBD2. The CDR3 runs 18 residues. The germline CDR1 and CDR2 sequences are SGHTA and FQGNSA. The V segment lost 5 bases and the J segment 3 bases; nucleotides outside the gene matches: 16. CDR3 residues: CASSPSPWGGSGKNIQYF. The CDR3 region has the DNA TGTGCCAGCAGCCCCTCCCCGTGGGGGGGTTCGGGCAAAAACATTCAGTACTTC. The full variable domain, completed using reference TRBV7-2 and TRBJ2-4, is GAGVSQSPSNKVTEKGKDVELRCDPISGHTALYWYRQSLGQGLEFLIYFQGNSAPDKSGLPSDRFSAERTGGSVSTLTIQRTQQEDSAVYLCASSPSPWGGSGKNIQYFGAGTRLSVL.

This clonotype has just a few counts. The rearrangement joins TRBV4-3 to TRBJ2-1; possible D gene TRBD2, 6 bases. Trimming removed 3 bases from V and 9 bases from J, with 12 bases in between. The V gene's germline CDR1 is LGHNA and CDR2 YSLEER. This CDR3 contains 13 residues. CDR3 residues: CASSHPLTSEQFF. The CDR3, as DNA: TGCGCCAGCAGCCACCCCCTGACTAGTGAGCAGTTCTTC.

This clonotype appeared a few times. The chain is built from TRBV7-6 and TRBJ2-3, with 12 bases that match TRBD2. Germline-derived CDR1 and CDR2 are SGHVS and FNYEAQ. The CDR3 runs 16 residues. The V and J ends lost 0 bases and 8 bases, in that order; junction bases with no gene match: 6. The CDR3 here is CASSLAQLAGGATQYF. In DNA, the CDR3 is TGTGCCAGCAGCTTAGCGCAGCTAGCGGGGGGGGCTACGCAGTATTTT.

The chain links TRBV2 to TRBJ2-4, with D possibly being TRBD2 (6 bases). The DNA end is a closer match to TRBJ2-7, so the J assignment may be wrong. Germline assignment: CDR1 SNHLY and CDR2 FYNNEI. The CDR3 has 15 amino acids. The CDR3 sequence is CASSARTTNSYEQYF. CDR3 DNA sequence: TGTGCCAGCAGCGCCCGGACTACCAACTCCTACGAGCAGTACTTC.

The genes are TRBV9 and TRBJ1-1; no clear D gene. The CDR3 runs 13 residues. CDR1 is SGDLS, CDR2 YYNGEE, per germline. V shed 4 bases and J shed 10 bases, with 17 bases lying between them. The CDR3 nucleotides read TGTGCCAGCAGCCCCCGACCCGATGAAGCAGCTTTCTTT. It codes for CASSPRPDEAAFF.

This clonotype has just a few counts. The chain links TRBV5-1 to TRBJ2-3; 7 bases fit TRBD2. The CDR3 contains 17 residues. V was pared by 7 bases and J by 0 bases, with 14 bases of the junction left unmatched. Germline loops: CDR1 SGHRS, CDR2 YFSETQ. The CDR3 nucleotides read TGCGCCAGCGGGCCTAGCGGACCCTTCCCTAGCACAGATACGCAGTATTTT. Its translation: CASGPSGPFPSTDTQYF.

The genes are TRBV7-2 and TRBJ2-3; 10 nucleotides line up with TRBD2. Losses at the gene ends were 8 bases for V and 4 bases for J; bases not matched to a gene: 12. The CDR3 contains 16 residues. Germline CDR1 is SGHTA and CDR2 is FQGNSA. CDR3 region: CASGSQRGGGSDTQYF. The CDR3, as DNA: TGTGCCAGCGGCTCCCAGCGGGGGGGAGGCTCAGATACGCAGTATTTT.

The DNA for the CDR3 is TGTGCCACCAGCAGGGCCTCAGGCTCCGGGGAGCTGTTTTTT. Translation: CATSRASGSGELFF. The chain combines TRBV15 with TRBJ2-2; D uncertain. Trimming removed 3 bases at V and 6 bases at J, with 11 bases between. This CDR3 region has 14 residues. Germline V gene sequence: CDR1 LNHNV, CDR2 YYDKDF (reference sequence). The variable domain in full, completed from reference TRBV15 and TRBJ2-2, reads DAMVIQNPRYQVTQFGKPVTLSCSQTLNHNVMYWYQQKSSQAPKLLFHYYDKDFNNEADTPDNFQSRRPNTSFCFLDIRSPGLGDTAMYLCATSRASGSGELFFGEGSRLTVL.

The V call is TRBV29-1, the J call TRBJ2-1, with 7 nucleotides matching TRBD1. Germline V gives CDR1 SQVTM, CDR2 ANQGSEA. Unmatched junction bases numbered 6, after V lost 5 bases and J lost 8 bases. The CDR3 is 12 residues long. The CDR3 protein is CSVKGRGYEQFF. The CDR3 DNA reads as TGCAGCGTTAAGGGCAGGGGGTATGAGCAGTTCTTC.

CDR3 sequence (DNA): TGTGCCACCAGCAGAGATGGGTCGCCGGGAAGCCATGGCTACACCTTC. Its translation is CATSRDGSPGSHGYTF. V and J are TRBV15 and TRBJ1-2; D is unclear. In germline, CDR1 is LNHNV, CDR2 YYDKDF (reference sequence). Trimming took 0 bases from V and 6 from J, leaving 17 bases between them. The CDR3 has 16 amino acids.

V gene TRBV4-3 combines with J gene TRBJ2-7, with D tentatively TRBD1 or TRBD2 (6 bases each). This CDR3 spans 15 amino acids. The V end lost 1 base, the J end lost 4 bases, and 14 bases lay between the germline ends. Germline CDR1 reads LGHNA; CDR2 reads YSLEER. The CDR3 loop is CASSQVAGGKYEQYF. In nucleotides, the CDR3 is TGCGCCAGCAGCCAAGTTGCCGGGGGCAAGTACGAGCAGTACTTC.

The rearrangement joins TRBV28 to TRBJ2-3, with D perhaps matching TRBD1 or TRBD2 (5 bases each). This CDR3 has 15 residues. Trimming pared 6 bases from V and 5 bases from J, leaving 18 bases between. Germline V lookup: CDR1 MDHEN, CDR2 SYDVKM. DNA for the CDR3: TGTGCCAGCAGCCTATGGGGGAGAGAGGAAGATACGCAGTATTTT. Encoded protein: CASSLWGREEDTQYF.

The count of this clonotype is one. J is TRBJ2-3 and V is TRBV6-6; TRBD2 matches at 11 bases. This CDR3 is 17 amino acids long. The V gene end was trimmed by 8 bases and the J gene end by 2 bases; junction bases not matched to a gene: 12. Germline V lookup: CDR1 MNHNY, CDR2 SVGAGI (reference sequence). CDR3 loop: CASRLAGGLNPTDTQYF. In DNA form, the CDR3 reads TGTGCCAGCCGTCTAGCGGGGGGCCTCAACCCCACAGATACGCAGTATTTT.

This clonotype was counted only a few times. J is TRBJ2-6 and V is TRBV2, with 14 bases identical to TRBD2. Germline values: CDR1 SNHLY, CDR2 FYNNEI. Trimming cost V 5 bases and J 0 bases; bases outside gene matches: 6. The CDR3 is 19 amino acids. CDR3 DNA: TGTGCCAGCAGTTCGGGACTAGCGGGGGCGTCCTCTGGGGCCAACGTCCTGACTTTC. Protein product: CASSSGLAGASSGANVLTF.

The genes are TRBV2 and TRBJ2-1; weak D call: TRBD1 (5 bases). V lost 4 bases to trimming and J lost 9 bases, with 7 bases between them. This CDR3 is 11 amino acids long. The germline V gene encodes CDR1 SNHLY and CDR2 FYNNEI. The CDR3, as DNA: TGTGCCAGCAGTGTGGGGCGTGAGCAGTTCTTC. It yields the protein CASSVGREQFF.

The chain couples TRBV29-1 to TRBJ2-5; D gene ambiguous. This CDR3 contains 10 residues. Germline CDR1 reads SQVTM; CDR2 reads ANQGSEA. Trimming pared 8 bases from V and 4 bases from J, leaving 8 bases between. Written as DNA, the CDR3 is TGCAGCTACGTGGTAGAGACCCAGTACTTC. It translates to CSYVVETQYF. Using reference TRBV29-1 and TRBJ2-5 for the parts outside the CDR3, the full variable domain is SAVISQKPSRDICQRGTSLTIQCQVDSQVTMMFWYRQQPGQSLTLIATANQGSEATYESGFVIDKFPISRPNLTFSTLTVSNMSPEDSSIYLCSYVVETQYFGPGTRLLVL.

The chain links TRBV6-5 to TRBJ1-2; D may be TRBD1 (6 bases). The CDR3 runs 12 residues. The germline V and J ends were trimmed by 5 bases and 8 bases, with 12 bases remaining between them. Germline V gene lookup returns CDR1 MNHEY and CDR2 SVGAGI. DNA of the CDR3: TGTGCCAGCAGTAAAAACGGGGGCGGCTACACCTTC. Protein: CASSKNGGGYTF.

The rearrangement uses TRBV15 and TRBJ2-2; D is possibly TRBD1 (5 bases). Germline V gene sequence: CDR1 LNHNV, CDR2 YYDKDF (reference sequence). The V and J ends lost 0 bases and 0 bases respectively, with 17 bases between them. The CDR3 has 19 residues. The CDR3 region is CATSRDQVTVLPNTGELFF. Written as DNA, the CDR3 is TGTGCCACCAGCAGAGATCAAGTGACAGTATTGCCGAACACCGGGGAGCTGTTTTTT.

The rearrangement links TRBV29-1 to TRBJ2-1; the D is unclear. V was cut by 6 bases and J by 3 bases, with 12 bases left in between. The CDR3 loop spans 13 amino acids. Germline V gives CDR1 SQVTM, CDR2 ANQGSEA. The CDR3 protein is CSVPRDNYNEQFF. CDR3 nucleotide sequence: TGCAGCGTCCCCCGAGACAACTACAATGAGCAGTTCTTC.

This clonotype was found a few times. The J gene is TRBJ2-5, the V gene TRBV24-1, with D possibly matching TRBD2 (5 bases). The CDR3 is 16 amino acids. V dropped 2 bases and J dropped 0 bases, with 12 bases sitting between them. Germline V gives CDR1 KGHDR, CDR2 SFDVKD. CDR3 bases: TGTGCCACCAGTGATTATAGACGGGGAGACCAAGAGACCCAGTACTTC. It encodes CATSDYRRGDQETQYF.